This T cell receptor beta chain comes out of a study of OX40 agonist ivuxolimab in advanced cancers. Study information: In this cohort, patients received ivuxolimab, an agonistic anti-OX40 (CD134) antibody. A mean age of roughly 62 years, range 23 to 79, was recorded, and 70% to 85% were male. Of the participants, under 50% had some prior anti-PD-1, anti-PD-L1 or anti-CTLA-4 therapy, which was allowed.

Germline CDR1 and CDR2: MDHEN and SYDVKM. The CDR3 is 13 amino acids. Trimming took off 4 bases at V and 5 bases at J, with 12 bases between the two ends. TCRdb's table, derived via immunoSEQ multiplex PCR, lists solely in-frame clones and lacks some. The sample records roughly 41,000 clones, more than 85% being singletons. V usage is TRBV28 and J usage is TRBJ2-7; tentative D call: TRBD2 (5 bases). The clonotype comes from an adult with an advanced solid tumor such as melanoma, head and neck, liver or kidney cancer. Material: CD4+ or CD8+ T cells sorted from blood, obtained in a trial of the OX40 agonist ivuxolimab. The CDR3, as DNA: TGTGCCAGCAGTTCCCCCCGGACTGACGAGCAGTACGTC. Protein product: CASSSPRTDEQYV.